This T cell receptor (beta chain) was found in a study of OX40 agonist ivuxolimab in advanced cancers. About the research overall: Past anti-PD-1, anti-PD-L1 or anti-CTLA-4 therapy was accepted, and roughly 40% had received some.

Produced via immunoSEQ multiplex PCR; TCRdb's table is partial and in-frame only. Seen here are over 65,000 clones, 70% to 90% observed once, and the top ten hold around 2%. Study-level results: Not determined was the antigen specificity of the expanded peripheral T cells. Researchers report that CD8+ T cells had, on average, more expanded clones than CD4+. By week 6 at 0.1 to 3.0 mg/kg, blood CD4+ and CD8+ T cells had expanded clonally.

Germline CDR1 reads LNHDA; CDR2 reads SQIVND (reference sequence). CDR3 length: 16 residues. Trimming took off 5 bases at V and 5 bases at J, with 20 bases between the two ends. Concerning this clone itself: As yet, its antigen is unknown.

The chain is built from TRBV19 and TRBJ2-3; D is undetermined. The sample was CD4+ or CD8+ T cells sorted from blood, taken in a trial of the OX40 agonist ivuxolimab. This TCR was recovered from an adult with an advanced solid tumor such as melanoma, head and neck, liver or kidney cancer. The chain's CDR3 is CASSLRPRYSKDTQYF. CDR3 coding DNA: TGTGCCAGTAGTCTCCGACCGAGGTATAGTAAAGATACGCAGTATTTT.